This record covers a single T cell receptor (beta chain). CDR3 length: 16 amino acids. CDR1 and CDR2 from the germline V gene are SGHDN and FVKESK. The ends were cut back, 0 bases at V and 1 base at J, with 9 bases in the middle. The sample originates from a study of T-cell memory formation after mild COVID-19. TCRdb analysed the 5' RACE reads with MiXCR anew, one entry per CDR3 protein. This sample yields some 330,000 distinct CDR3 sequences, of which 21% are seen a single time; around 13% belongs to the top ten. The chain combines TRBV14 with TRBJ1-4; weak D call: TRBD1 (5 bases). The clonotype was recovered from an adult woman who had mild COVID-19 (a few samples of this study predate the infection). Cell type and time point are not known. The specimen was PBMCs or a T cell subset sorted from them (not recorded which). CDR3 residues: CASSQDLGVTNEKLFF. The CDR3 nucleotides read TGTGCCAGCAGCCAAGATCTGGGGGTAACTAATGAAAAACTGTTTTTT. Full variable domain (missing parts from reference TRBV14 and TRBJ1-4): EAGVTQFPSHSVIEKGQTVTLRCDPISGHDNLYWYRRVMGKEIKFLLHFVKESKQDESGMPNNRFLAERTGGTYSTLKVQPAELEDSGVYFCASSQDLGVTNEKLFFGSGTQLSVL.